Listed here are 18 T cell receptor beta chains from one sample, sequenced in a study of vaccination and CD4 T cells after COVID-19. The study sequenced cultured CD4+ T cell DNA using the Oncomine TCR Beta short-read assay. MiXCR, applied by TCRdb to the PCR reads, yields one record per CDR3 protein. The sample holds about 15,000 distinct CDR3 sequences, less than 25% seen once. No antigen is known for these receptors. As for treatment: approximately nine-day PBMC culture with coronavirus spike peptide pools or control peptides (ViraFEST assay). Source: CD4+ T cells from blood, cultured in vitro, taken before SARS-CoV-2 vaccination. The receptors derive from a human donor who received a COVID-19 vaccine.

This clonotype was counted a few times. The chain joins TRBV5-1 to TRBJ2-7; 9 bases match TRBD1. This CDR3 has 15 amino acids. The trim removed 1 base at V and 2 bases at J, leaving 4 bases unmatched. The V gene's germline CDR1 is SGHRS and CDR2 YFSETQ. CDR3 DNA sequence: TGCGCCAGCAGCTTGAGGACAGGGGACACCTACGAGCAGTACTTC. Amino acid sequence: CASSLRTGDTYEQYF.

This clonotype is labeled as medium-sized. The chain recombines TRBV27 with TRBJ1-2, with no clear D. CDR1 and CDR2 (germline): MNHEY, SMNVEV (reference sequence). The CDR3 length is 15 residues. Deletions cut 0 bases from V and 1 base from J, with 9 bases between. Written as DNA, the CDR3 is TGTGCCAGCAGTTTATCAGGGATCCATAACTATGGCTACACCTTC. Amino acids: CASSLSGIHNYGYTF.

This clonotype has only a few counts. This sequence joins TRBV20-1 and TRBJ2-7; 12 bases are shared with TRBD1. Germline V gives CDR1 DFQATT, CDR2 SNEGSKA (reference sequence). The V segment lost 1 base and the J segment 6 bases; nucleotides outside the gene matches: 7. CDR3 size: 15 residues. The CDR3 DNA follows: TGCAGTGCTAGAGGCACCGGGACAGGGGGCCTCGAGCAGTACTTC. This codes for CSARGTGTGGLEQYF.

The gene calls are TRBV28 and TRBJ1-5; D is uncertain. The CDR3 runs to 13 residues. V lost 2 bases and J lost 5, with 7 bases in between. Germline V lookup: CDR1 MDHEN, CDR2 SYDVKM. CDR3 loop: CASSLPPDQPQHF. In DNA form, the CDR3 reads TGTGCCAGCAGTTTACCACCGGATCAGCCCCAGCATTTT.

This clonotype is labeled medium-sized. The chain is built from TRBV6-1 and TRBJ1-2, with 12 nucleotides matching TRBD1. CDR1 is MNHNS, CDR2 SASEGT, per germline. J was trimmed by 3 bases and V by 8 bases; bases with no gene match: 4. The CDR3 is made up of 14 amino acids. CDR3 sequence (DNA): TGTGCCAGCCGGGGACAGGGGGCGTACTATGGCTACACCTTC. Residues: CASRGQGAYYGYTF.

This clonotype was observed a few times. The chain employs TRBV18 and TRBJ1-3; 8 bases line up with TRBD1. With V trimmed by 4 bases and J by 0 bases, 5 bases remained unmatched. Germline V CDR1 and CDR2: KGHSH, LQKENI. The CDR3 consists of 16 residues. This chain's CDR3 is CASSRRDRHSGNTIYF. CDR3 coding DNA: TGTGCCAGCTCACGTCGGGACAGGCACTCTGGAAACACCATATATTTT.

DNA of the CDR3: TGTGCCAGCAGTGAAGCGCTTTTTCAGGGGAGCACTGAAGCTTTCTTT. Encoded protein: CASSEALFQGSTEAFF. The rearrangement uses TRBV6-1 and TRBJ1-1, with D possibly matching TRBD1 (6 bases). V lost 0 bases and J 4 bases, leaving 15 bases between the germline ends. The CDR3 is 16 amino acids. From germline, CDR1 is MNHNS and CDR2 SASEGT.

J is TRBJ1-4 and V is TRBV5-6, with a tentative D call TRBD1 (6 bases). Per germline, CDR1 SGHDT and CDR2 YYEEEE. Trimming removed 3 bases from V and 4 bases from J, with 16 bases in between. This CDR3 comprises 16 residues. The chain's CDR3 is CASSYTTGSNNEKLFF. CDR3 DNA: TGTGCCAGCAGCTACACGACAGGATCTAATAATGAAAAACTGTTTTTT.

The chain combines TRBV7-8 with TRBJ2-3, with unresolved D. CDR1 SGHVS and CDR2 FQNEAQ come from the germline V gene. V gave up 3 bases and J gave up 7 bases, with 23 bases separating them. This CDR3 is 17 amino acids long. For the CDR3, the DNA is TGTGCCAGCAGCTTTGAGCGAACCTTAAGCCAACGTTATACGCAGTATTTT. This sequence encodes CASSFERTLSQRYTQYF.

This chain links TRBV4-1 with TRBJ2-7; either TRBD1 or TRBD2 may fit D (5 bases each). Germline CDR1 is MGHRA and CDR2 is YSYEKL. The CDR3 is 17 residues long. V gave up 4 bases and J gave up 0 bases, with 19 bases separating them. CDR3 region: CASSRRPGTLDSYEQYF. In DNA, the CDR3 is TGCGCCAGCAGCCGCCGCCCCGGGACGTTAGACTCCTACGAGCAGTACTTC.

This clonotype was detected only a few times. J is TRBJ2-3 and V is TRBV5-1, with D perhaps being TRBD1 or TRBD2 (6 bases each). Germline CDR1 is SGHRS and CDR2 is YFSETQ. V lost 5 bases and J lost 0, with 19 bases in between. This CDR3 contains 17 residues. CDR3 nucleotide sequence: TGCGCCAGCAGTCCGACGGGGGCCCTTTCTAGCACAGATACGCAGTATTTT. Translated: CASSPTGALSSTDTQYF.

The gene calls are TRBV24-1 and TRBJ1-2, with 8 bases aligning to TRBD1. CDR3 length: 15 residues. Trimming cost V 4 bases and J 3 bases; bases outside gene matches: 6. Germline V gene lookup returns CDR1 KGHDR and CDR2 SFDVKD. The DNA for the CDR3 is TGTGCCACCAGTGACCCCTCGGGACAGGACTATGGCTACACCTTC. Translated, it gives CATSDPSGQDYGYTF.

This sequence joins TRBV10-3 and TRBJ2-1; 9 nucleotides agree with TRBD2. Losses at the gene ends were 5 bases for V and 0 bases for J; bases not matched to a gene: 5. Germline V gene data show CDR1 as ENHRY and CDR2 as SYGVKD. The CDR3 is 16 amino acids. CDR3 region: CAISPSGGSSYNEQFF. The CDR3 DNA is TGTGCCATCAGTCCCAGCGGGGGGAGCTCCTACAATGAGCAGTTCTTC.

Sample share makes this clonotype medium-sized. The V and J genes are TRBV20-1 and TRBJ1-1; D unclear. This CDR3 spans 12 amino acids. The V end was cut by 6 bases, the J end by 7 bases, with 15 bases between. Germline V CDR1 and CDR2: DFQATT, SNEGSKA (reference sequence). The CDR3 reads CSATGRPNEAFF. The CDR3 DNA is TGCAGTGCAACCGGCCGACCCAATGAAGCTTTCTTT.

This clonotype has more than one count but fewer than ten. The chain employs TRBV20-1 and TRBJ2-6; possibly TRBD2 for D (6 bases). The CDR3 covers 16 residues. V dropped 0 bases and J dropped 4 bases, with 13 bases sitting between them. Germline CDR1 reads DFQATT; CDR2 reads SNEGSKA (reference sequence). The CDR3 region is CSARDLGGSGANVLTF. The CDR3 region has the DNA TGCAGTGCTAGAGATCTCGGGGGTTCCGGGGCCAACGTCCTGACTTTC.

The DNA of the CDR3 is TGCAGCGTGGATCAGGGTTTACACCCCGCTGAAGCTTTCTTT. This translates into CSVDQGLHPAEAFF. This chain joins TRBV29-1 and TRBJ1-1, with D possibly TRBD1 on 5 matching bases. Germline V gene lookup returns CDR1 SQVTM and CDR2 ANQGSEA. The V and J ends lost 6 bases and 6 bases respectively, with 20 bases between them. This CDR3 comprises 14 residues.

The chain employs TRBV9 and TRBJ2-7; maybe TRBD1 (6 bases). Between the trimmed V and J ends, which lost 0 bases and 0 bases, there was a span of 16 bases. CDR1 is SGDLS and CDR2 is YYNGEE in the germline V gene. CDR3 size: 17 residues. The CDR3 DNA follows: TGTGCCAGCAGCGTAGAACCAGGGGCCCTGAGCTCCTACGAGCAGTACTTC. It encodes CASSVEPGALSSYEQYF.

This clonotype was detected only a few times. The chain uses TRBV7-2 and TRBJ2-1, with D uncertain. Trimming stripped 5 bases from V and 5 bases from J, with 10 bases between. The CDR3 contains 13 residues. Germline V gene lookup returns CDR1 SGHTA and CDR2 FQGNSA. CDR3 DNA sequence: TGTGCCAGCAGCACGGACGCGAACAATGAGCAGTTCTTC. Residues: CASSTDANNEQFF.